This is a list of T cell receptor beta chains from one sample in a study of blood T cell repertoires in COVID-19. The assay was immunoSEQ multiplex PCR, and TCRdb's table has in-frame clones only and misses some. The table has over 250,000 clones, 89% seen once. Input material: peripheral blood. The receptors come from a man between 45 and 60 years old with acute or convalescent COVID-19. The CDR3 runs from the conserved cysteine through the conserved F or W. The order of the fields is V gene, D gene, J gene, clone size, CDR3 DNA, CDR3 protein. A D gene is named only where the DNA matches it firmly. A row's size may be missing; if present it is once, few, many or a size class.

TRBV5-1	TRBD1	TRBJ2-2	-	TGCGCCAGCAGCTGGGGGGACAGGGACGATGGGGAGCTGTTTTTT	CASSWGDRDDGELFF
TRBV5-5	-	TRBJ1-1	-	TGTGCCAGCAGCTTGGACTGGAACACTGAAGCTTTCTTT	CASSLDWNTEAFF
TRBV30	-	TRBJ1-1	-	TGTGCCTGGAGGGGCCAGGGGTTAACTGAAGCTTTCTTT	CAWRGQGLTEAFF
TRBV6-1	-	TRBJ1-4	-	TGTGCCAGCAGTGAATGGCGGGATGAAAAACTGTTTTTT	CASSEWRDEKLFF
TRBV5-6	-	TRBJ2-6	once	TGTGCCAGCAGCTTGTTTGGCACGGTAGCCTCTGGGGCCAACGTCCTGACTTTC	CASSLFGTVASGANVLTF
TRBV5-4	-	TRBJ2-2	-	TGTGCCAGCAGCTTGGATCCCTCGGTAACGAACACCGGGGAGCTGTTTTTT	CASSLDPSVTNTGELFF
TRBV9	-	TRBJ1-4	-	TGTGCCAGCAGCGTAGAAGCTAGTATGTATAATGAAAAACTGTTTTTT	CASSVEASMYNEKLFF
TRBV6-2/TRBV6-3	-	TRBJ2-2	-	TGTGCCAGCAGCCCTAGTTTTCTGGTCCGGGGGGGGGAGCTGTTTTTT	CASSPSFLVRGGELFF
TRBV30	TRBD1	TRBJ2-7	-	TGTGCCTGGACCAAGACAGGGTGGGCCTACGAGCAGTACTTC	CAWTKTGWAYEQYF
TRBV5-1	TRBD1	TRBJ2-5	-	TGCGCCAGCAGCGGGACAGGGGTGGGAGAGACCCAGTACTTC	CASSGTGVGETQYF
TRBV30	TRBD1	TRBJ1-5	-	TGTGCCTGGACTACTAAACCGGGACAGGGGGCTGATCAGCCCCAGCATTTT	CAWTTKPGQGADQPQHF
TRBV11-2	TRBD1	TRBJ2-7	-	TGTGCCAGCAGCTTAGGTGGGGACAGGGTGAACGAGCAGTACTTC	CASSLGGDRVNEQYF
TRBV5-5	TRBD1	TRBJ2-7	-	TGTGCCAGCAGCGAGAGGGGGACAGACCTCTCCTACGAGCAGTACTTC	CASSERGTDLSYEQYF
TRBV9	TRBD1	TRBJ1-5	few	TGTGCCAGCAGCGTGGGGACAGCGCTCAATCAGCCCCAGCATTTT	CASSVGTALNQPQHF
TRBV5-1	TRBD1	TRBJ1-5	-	TGCGCCAGCAGCTCCGGACAGGCCCTCAATCAGCCCCAGCATTTT	CASSSGQALNQPQHF
TRBV14	-	TRBJ1-1	-	TGTGCCAGCAGCCAAGACCAGGTTTGGACTGAAGCTTTCTTT	CASSQDQVWTEAFF